Listed below are T cell receptor beta chains from one sample, sequenced in a study of tumor-infiltrating lymphocytes in primary liver carcinoma. MiXCR, run by TCRdb on the multiplex PCR reads, gives a single entry per CDR3 protein. Seen here are approximately 340,000 distinct CDR3 sequences, almost 65% observed once, and the top ten hold roughly 6%. Input material: peripheral blood. The receptor source for this set is a man aged 35 to 55 with primary liver carcinoma and hepatitis B virus infection. The CDR3 runs from the conserved cysteine through the conserved F or W. Fields, in order: D gene, J gene, V gene, CDR3 protein. The D gene is left open where the match is weak.

>-|TRBJ2-3|TRBV6-5
CTSSYSLALTDAQYF
>TRBD1|TRBJ2-3|TRBV5-1
CASSFDRVTDTQYF
>-|TRBJ2-7|TRBV11-2
CASNLFGGIHEQYF
>TRBD2|TRBJ2-1|TRBV4-1
CASKPPGREAYNEQFF
>-|TRBJ1-1|TRBV6-6
CASTYLDRYTEAFF
>-|TRBJ2-3|TRBV5-4
CPSSLAGEDMQYF
>-|TRBJ2-5|TRBV6-6
CASSYLGDTKETQYF
>-|TRBJ2-1|TRBV5-4
CASSLGLEGYNEQFF
>-|TRBJ1-2|TRBV30
CAFPENYGYTF
>-|TRBJ2-1|TRBV11-2
CASSFSPLNNEQFF
>TRBD2|TRBJ2-1|TRBV11-2
CANSSTWTSTNNEQFF
>TRBD2|TRBJ2-2|TRBV6-5
CATRGSGGPNTGELFF
>TRBD1|TRBJ2-1|TRBV29-1
CSVGAGQAYNEQFF
>-|TRBJ1-4|TRBV5-1
CASSLAADSHEKLFF
>-|TRBJ2-3|TRBV11-3
CANSFEGTNTQYF
>-|TRBJ2-3|TRBV6-5
CASRVSYTDTRYF
>-|TRBJ2-2|TRBV5-1
CASGGGSDTGELFF
>-|TRBJ1-2|TRBV6-5
CASSTQGNYGYTF
>-|TRBJ2-7|TRBV19
CASGQGAYEQYF
>-|TRBJ1-2|TRBV11-2
CASNSQDYGYNF
>-|TRBJ1-2|TRBV12-3/TRBV12-4
CAIIPGANYGYTF
>-|TRBJ2-1|TRBV11-3
CASSLGASTSSYNEQFF
>-|TRBJ1-1|TRBV5-6
CASSFNRDYTKAFF
>TRBD1|TRBJ1-6|TRBV4-1
CASSARQGSYSPLHF
>-|TRBJ2-5|TRBV6-1
CASSAVRPLGTQYF
>-|TRBJ2-7|TRBV11-2
CASSSGKVEQYF
>-|TRBJ2-3|TRBV6-2/TRBV6-3
CFTTSDTDTQYF
>-|TRBJ1-1|TRBV11-2
CASSLDTRLNTEAFF
>-|TRBJ1-1|TRBV29-1
CSVTVAGNTEAFF
>-|TRBJ2-1|TRBV5-5
CASSFGPTYNEQFF
>-|TRBJ2-2|TRBV6-1
CASSATRPANTGELFF
>TRBD2|TRBJ2-7|TRBV11-1
CASSWGLAVDYEQYF
>-|TRBJ1-1|TRBV12-3/TRBV12-4
CASSYRIGGTEAFF
>-|TRBJ2-4|TRBV11-2
CASSIRLQENIQYF
>TRBD1|TRBJ2-7|TRBV11-1
CTSSLPRTGSSEQYF
>-|TRBJ2-1|TRBV4-2
CASSQLRGDYNEQFF
>TRBD1|TRBJ2-6|TRBV6-5
CASSSDRGFPSGSNVLTF
>-|TRBJ1-6|TRBV4-1
CASSQRGQDPDSPLHF
>-|TRBJ2-4|TRBV30
CAWSPTGDIQYF
>-|TRBJ2-3|TRBV12-3/TRBV12-4
CASSLDPPPDTQYF
>-|TRBJ2-1|TRBV6-1
CASSLGESSYNEQFF
>-|TRBJ2-7|TRBV6-5
CASSRLFGRGGYEQYF
>-|TRBJ2-5|TRBV12-5
CASGLANQETQYF
>-|TRBJ1-1|TRBV29-1
CSATDSWDTEAFF
>TRBD1|TRBJ2-7|TRBV11-1
CASRSGQGEYEQYF
>-|TRBJ2-7|TRBV7-8
CASSLAVVGVYEQYF
>-|TRBJ2-3|TRBV11-3
CASSKDSGRPDTQYF
>-|TRBJ2-2|TRBV6-2/TRBV6-3
CASSYQASTGELFF
>TRBD2|TRBJ2-5|TRBV14
CVSSHASGRGETQYF
>TRBD1|TRBJ2-7|TRBV6-6
CASSNPDRGRYEQYF
>-|TRBJ2-6|TRBV7-9
CAAQGGPSGANVLTF
>-|TRBJ1-4|TRBV6-1
CASILERNEKLFF
>-|TRBJ2-1|TRBV4-1
CASNIGTANEQFF
>-|TRBJ2-7|TRBV5-6
CAISFTGSYEQYF